This T cell receptor (beta chain) was observed in a study of blood T cell repertoires in COVID-19. Everyone who took part was about 18 to 90 years old, and they came from 24 US areas. Cohort assignment relied on participant-reported clinical history. Methods used by the authors: Amplification from reference gene primers served as the basis for estimated nucleated cell counts. Profiled with immunoSEQ multiplex PCR; TCRdb holds only in-frame clones, not every one. The DNA gave D and trimming, while V, J and clone size come from that table. This table holds approximately 180,000 clones, 89% found once. Per germline, CDR1 SGHDN and CDR2 FVKESK. CDR3 length: 16 amino acids. V lost 3 bases and J lost 7; bases outside the gene matches: 10.

This receptor was identified in a middle-aged woman with acute COVID-19. Sequenced: PBMCs or T cells enriched from blood (not recorded which). The chain is built from TRBV14 and TRBJ2-2; 8 nucleotides match TRBD2. The CDR3 nucleotides are TGTGCCAGCAGCCATGGTCGCGGGGGGCGTGGCGGGGAGCTGTTTTTT. This sequence encodes CASSHGRGGRGGELFF. Full variable domain (outside the CDR3, taken from reference TRBV14 and TRBJ2-2): EAGVTQFPSHSVIEKGQTVTLRCDPISGHDNLYWYRRVMGKEIKFLLHFVKESKQDESGMPNNRFLAERTGGTYSTLKVQPAELEDSGVYFCASSHGRGGRGGELFFGEGSRLTVL.